This paragraph reports one T cell receptor beta chain. The length of the CDR3 is 16 residues. V shed 4 bases and J 2 bases; nucleotides not matched to a gene: 8. CDR1 is MDHEN, CDR2 SYDVKM, per germline. The data were produced by immunoSEQ multiplex PCR, yet TCRdb's version contains in-frame clones alone and is incomplete. The table lists roughly 260,000 clones, 85% to 90% of them singletons. These data originate in a study of blood T cell repertoires in COVID-19. The wider study: The cDNA or gDNA used as material had been derived from T cells, B-cell-depleted T cells, or PBMCs.

The sample consisted of peripheral blood. V and J are TRBV28 and TRBJ1-1; 9 bases align to TRBD1. This TCR was sampled from a woman aged 40 to 50 with acute or convalescent COVID-19. The CDR3 nucleotides read TGTGCCAGCAGTTCTCCCGGGACAGGGAGAAACACTGAAGCTTTCTTT. It translates to CASSSPGTGRNTEAFF.